Sequencing of this T cell receptor (beta chain) was carried out in a study of T cell responses to AZD1222 COVID-19 vaccine. Study-level points and caveats: Spike-specific TCR breadth and depth rose after two AZD1222 doses. Within unmutated variant regions lay the reported targets of nearly half of spike-specific TCRs. The donors showed a predominance of white British ancestry and of females, with possible underestimation of clonal diversity. Only a handful of AZD1222 recipients, roughly six in all, had baseline seropositivity.

Data came from immunoSEQ multiplex PCR; TCRdb stores just in-frame clones and leaves some out. The profile shows around 78,000 clones, around nine tenths of them singletons. About this clone: What it binds is unknown.

Trimming left V 5 bases short and J 4 bases short, with 19 bases between. From germline, CDR1 is PRHDT and CDR2 FYEKMQ (reference sequence). This CDR3 region has 16 residues. The input for sequencing was peripheral blood, taken on day 0 of MenACWY control vaccination. The J gene is TRBJ2-3, the V gene TRBV13, with D hard to call. This sequence was found in an adult in good health. The CDR3 bases are TGTGCCAGCAGCACCGTCCTCCTGGGGTCCGCAGATACGCAGTATTTT. Its protein product is CASSTVLLGSADTQYF.